This T cell receptor beta chain is from a study of naive and memory T cell subsets. Two oligonucleotides, mixed equimolar, formed the beta constant-region primer covering TRBC1 and TRBC2. TCRdb ran MiXCR on the UMI-ligation and nested PCR reads and lists one entry per CDR3 protein. The data show 130,000 to 150,000 distinct CDR3 sequences, about 18% seen once. V lost 2 bases and J lost 1; bases outside the gene matches: 2. The germline CDR1 and CDR2 sequences are DFQATT and SNEGSKA (reference sequence). The CDR3 covers 14 residues. A few counts support this clonotype. Its antigen is still unknown. Study-wide results and caveats: Over 90% of naive TCR sequences appeared only once, unlike memory subsets. In CD4 and CD8 cells, diversity dropped from naive through EMRA.

This chain joins TRBV20-1 and TRBJ1-5; 7 bases fit TRBD1. This clonotype originated in a human donor in good health. The sequenced sample consisted of naive CD4+ T cells from blood. As DNA, the CDR3 is TGCAGTGCTAGAATGGGACAGAGCAATCAGCCCCAGCATTTT. Translated, it gives CSARMGQSNQPQHF.